This TCR beta chain is from a study of control samples from healthy donors and cancer patients. Germline V gene sequence: CDR1 SEHNR, CDR2 FQNEAQ (reference sequence). The CDR3 runs 16 residues. V trimming: 1 base; J trimming: 3 bases; junction bases outside the gene matches: 6. Data came from immunoSEQ multiplex PCR; TCRdb stores just in-frame clones and leaves some out. Of about 120,000 clones listed, around 89% are singletons. Material for sequencing was blood. This sequence originates from a woman between 65 and 79 years old in good health. The chain couples TRBV7-9 to TRBJ2-3, with 8 bases lining up with TRBD2. The chain's CDR3 is CASSLEGRGVTDTQYF. The CDR3 DNA follows: TGTGCCAGCAGCTTAGAGGGGCGGGGGGTGACAGATACGCAGTATTTT. The full variable domain, rest sourced from reference TRBV7-9 and TRBJ2-3, is DTGVSQNPRHKITKRGQNVTFRCDPISEHNRLYWYRQTLGQGPEFLTYFQNEAQLEKSRLLSDRFSAERPKGSFSTLEIQRTEQGDSAMYLCASSLEGRGVTDTQYFGPGTRLTVL.